These T cell receptor beta chains were read from a single sample in a study of T cell responses to AZD1222 COVID-19 vaccine. Profiled with immunoSEQ multiplex PCR; TCRdb holds only in-frame clones, not every one. Of approximately 100,000 clones detected, over 75% appear once; the ten largest clones hold 20% to 25%. Sequenced here: peripheral blood, sampled on day 0 of AZD1222 vaccination. The source is an adult in good health. Both conserved end residues are part of each CDR3. The D gene is left open where the match is weak. A row's size may be missing; if present it is once, few, many or a size class.

TRBJ2-1 . TRBV10-3 . CAITEGGGDEQFF TGTGCCATCACCGAGGGGGGCGGTGATGAGCAGTTCTTC
TRBJ1-3 . TRBV7-9 . CASSLEAGAGNTIYF TGTGCCAGCAGCTTAGAGGCAGGGGCTGGAAACACCATATATTTT
TRBJ1-2 . TRBV7-8 . CASSREGPYGYTF TGTGCCAGCAGCCGGGAGGGGCCCTATGGCTACACCTTC
TRBJ1-5 . TRBV24-1 . CATSDLNQPQHF TGTGCCACCAGTGATTTAAATCAGCCCCAGCATTTT
TRBJ1-1 . TRBV19 . CASSIATYTEAFF TGTGCCAGTAGTATAGCGACCTACACTGAAGCTTTCTTT
TRBJ1-1 . TRBV11-1 . CASSSQVNTEAFF TGTGCCAGCAGCTCTCAAGTGAACACTGAAGCTTTCTTT
TRBJ2-1 TRBD1 TRBV2 . CASRGQLGDNEQFF TGTGCCAGCAGGGGACAGCTGGGGGACAATGAGCAGTTCTTC
TRBJ1-6 . TRBV5-4 . CASSLDRASSYNSPLHF TGTGCCAGCAGCTTGGACAGGGCTAGCTCCTATAATTCACCCCTCCACTTT
TRBJ1-2 . TRBV7-2 . CASSFDNYGYTF TGTGCCAGCAGCTTCGACAACTATGGCTACACCTTC
TRBJ2-5 TRBD1 TRBV5-1 . CASSTSGQNQETQYF TGCGCCAGCAGCACCTCGGGACAGAACCAAGAGACCCAGTACTTC
TRBJ2-2 . TRBV18 . CASSPLRDGELFF TGTGCCAGCTCACCACTCCGGGACGGGGAGCTGTTTTTT
TRBJ2-1 TRBD2 TRBV6-5 . CASYLSGGAGNEQFF TGTGCCAGCTACCTTAGCGGGGGGGCTGGTAATGAGCAGTTCTTC
TRBJ1-3 . TRBV6-5 . CASSPGPLNTIYF TGTGCCAGCAGCCCGGGACCTTTAAACACCATATATTTT
TRBJ1-6 . TRBV18 . CASSPRGTDNSPLHF TGTGCCAGCTCACCACGGGGCACAGATAATTCACCCCTCCACTTT
TRBJ1-2 TRBD1 TRBV6-2/TRBV6-3 . CASSYPRDRERDYGYTF TGTGCCAGCAGTTACCCCCGGGACAGAGAGAGGGACTATGGCTACACCTTC
TRBJ2-2 TRBD1 TRBV18 . CASSPQPGQYTGELFF TGTGCCAGCTCACCACAACCGGGACAGTACACCGGGGAGCTGTTTTTT
TRBJ2-7 . TRBV6-2/TRBV6-3 . CASSYDLGGEQYF TGTGCCAGCAGTTACGATTTGGGAGGCGAGCAGTACTTC
TRBJ2-5 TRBD1 TRBV6-5 . CASRGQVQETQYF TGTGCCAGCAGAGGACAGGTCCAAGAGACCCAGTACTTC
TRBJ1-4 TRBD1 TRBV9 . CASSAQQGALGEKLFF TGTGCCAGCAGCGCTCAACAGGGGGCGCTTGGAGAAAAACTGTTTTTT
TRBJ1-3 . TRBV6-6 . CASVGHPSSGNTIYF TGTGCCAGCGTGGGGCACCCGAGCTCTGGAAACACCATATATTTT
TRBJ2-7 TRBD1 TRBV5-4 . CASSLGQGDSYEQYF TGTGCCAGCAGCTTGGGACAGGGGGACTCCTACGAGCAGTACTTC
TRBJ1-4 . TRBV6-5 once CASRKGEKLFF TGTGCCAGCAGAAAGGGAGAAAAACTGTTTTTT
TRBJ1-3 TRBD1 TRBV6-6 . CASSHLLTGGSGNTIYF TGTGCCAGCAGTCACCTTTTAACAGGGGGCTCTGGAAACACCATATATTTT
TRBJ2-3 . TRBV3-1/TRBV3-2 . CASSQGDTQYF TGTGCCAGCAGCCAAGGGGATACGCAGTATTTT
TRBJ1-2 TRBD1 TRBV6-1 few CASSLPPGQNHGYTF TGTGCCAGCAGTCTACCCCCGGGACAGAACCATGGCTACACCTTC
TRBJ1-5 . TRBV19 . CASSGGNQPQHF TGTGCCAGTAGTGGGGGCAATCAGCCCCAGCATTTT
TRBJ1-1 TRBD1 TRBV5-8 . CASSFPKGQGMRGAFF TGTGCCAGCAGCTTTCCTAAAGGACAGGGGATGAGGGGAGCTTTCTTT
TRBJ1-2 . TRBV10-1 . CASSPPPTATGYTF TGCGCCAGCAGCCCCCCCCCGACAGCAACCGGCTACACCTTC
TRBJ2-3 . TRBV10-3 . CAISELDTQYF TGTGCCATCAGTGAGCTCGATACGCAGTATTTT
TRBJ2-1 . TRBV6-1 . CASSEPGKGNNEQFF TGTGCCAGCAGTGAACCCGGGAAAGGGAACAATGAGCAGTTCTTC